The rows below give T cell receptor beta chains drawn from one sample of a study. TCRdb independently ran MiXCR on the RT-PCR reads; one entry per CDR3 protein. The sample lists about 680,000 distinct CDR3 sequences; approximately 15% were seen once. Sequenced input: memory CD4+ T cells from blood. The receptors originated from a female donor in good health, serving as a healthy control. Each CDR3 is given with its conserved first and last residue. Fields, in order: clone size, J gene, D gene, CDR3 length, V gene, CDR3 DNA, CDR3 protein. D genes are given only for firm matches. Size is omitted from some rows. Given values are once, few, many or a class for expanded clones.

>many|TRBJ2-2|.|16|TRBV4-3
TGCGCCAGCAGCCAAGCCGGGGTTTACGGCACCGGGGAGCTGTTTTTT
CASSQAGVYGTGELFF
>.|TRBJ1-1|.|13|TRBV25-1
TGTGCCAGCAGTCAGCTCGGGCACACTGAAGCTTTCTTT
CASSQLGHTEAFF
>few|TRBJ2-2|TRBD2|13|TRBV3-1
TGTGCCAGCAGCCCTGGACTAGTCGGGGAGCTGTTTTTT
CASSPGLVGELFF
>many|TRBJ2-1|.|16|TRBV4-2
TGTGCCAGCAGCCAAGATGGCGGGACAGCCTACAATGAGCAGTTCTTC
CASSQDGGTAYNEQFF
>many|TRBJ2-7|.|12|TRBV28
TGTGCCAGCAGGGAGGGGACCGTCGGGCAGTACTTC
CASREGTVGQYF
>.|TRBJ1-2|.|10|TRBV20-1
TGCAGTGCTCCTAGGACGGAATACACCTTC
CSAPRTEYTF
>.|TRBJ2-7|TRBD2|15|TRBV20-1
TGCAGTGCTAGCCGCAACAGCGGGAGTTCCCACGAGCAGTACTTC
CSASRNSGSSHEQYF
>.|TRBJ2-7|TRBD2|17|TRBV13
TGTGCCAGCAGCTTAGGCTCCTGGGGGACTAGCGGTTACGAGCAGTACTTC
CASSLGSWGTSGYEQYF
>many|TRBJ1-1|TRBD1|14|TRBV12-3/TRBV12-4
TGTGCCAGCAGCCGGGACAGAGAGAACACTGAAGCTTTCTTT
CASSRDRENTEAFF
>many|TRBJ1-2|TRBD1|14|TRBV10-3
TGTGCCATCAGTGAAGCACAGGGGGCGCAGGGCTACACCTTC
CAISEAQGAQGYTF
>.|TRBJ2-5|TRBD1|17|TRBV7-9
TGTGCCAGCAGCTTTCCTCGGGGAGGACAGGGGATAGAGACCCAGTACTTC
CASSFPRGGQGIETQYF
>.|TRBJ2-3|TRBD2|16|TRBV7-9
TGTGCCAGCAGCATTCTAGCGGGAGAGAGCACAGATACGCAGTATTTT
CASSILAGESTDTQYF
>.|TRBJ2-5|.|15|TRBV11-2
TGTGCCAGCAGCTTAGCTTTCCAGGGGGGGGAGACCCAGTACTTC
CASSLAFQGGETQYF
>few|TRBJ2-1|.|14|TRBV5-6
TGTGCCAGCAGGGGGAAGTTTGCGAGGGATGAGCAGTTCTTC
CASRGKFARDEQFF
>.|TRBJ2-2|.|18|TRBV7-2
TGTGCCAGCAGCTTAGCCACAGGAGGATGGGCGAACACCGGGGAGCTGTTTTTT
CASSLATGGWANTGELFF
>.|TRBJ2-3|.|16|TRBV7-9
TGTGCCAGCAGCCTCCATTCTTCGGTGGGCTTCGCGGGGCAGTATTTT
CASSLHSSVGFAGQYF
>.|TRBJ2-7|TRBD1|15|TRBV5-6
TGTGCCAGCAGCTTGGACGGACAGGGGTCCTACGAGCAGTACTTC
CASSLDGQGSYEQYF
>few|TRBJ2-3|TRBD1|16|TRBV7-6
TGTGCCAGCAGCCCAGGGACAGGGGCACGGCCAGATACGCAGTATTTT
CASSPGTGARPDTQYF
>.|TRBJ2-3|.|15|TRBV6-1
TGTGCCAGCAGTGAATCTTTCACCCGCACAGATACGCAGTATTTT
CASSESFTRTDTQYF
>.|TRBJ2-7|TRBD2|17|TRBV20-1
TGCAGTGCTCCCCACCCCCGGGGTAGCGGGAGTTCGTACGAGCAGTACTTC
CSAPHPRGSGSSYEQYF
>many|TRBJ1-1|.|14|TRBV27
TGTGCCAGCAGTTTATCGTGGGTGAACACTGAAGCTTTCTTT
CASSLSWVNTEAFF
>many|TRBJ2-1|TRBD2|16|TRBV11-2
TGTGCCAGCAGCTTAGGCGGGGCGGGAGGGCGTAATGAGCAGTTCTTC
CASSLGGAGGRNEQFF
>few|TRBJ2-1|.|14|TRBV7-2
TGTGCCAGCAGCCAAGTACACGCCTACAATGAGCAGTTCTTC
CASSQVHAYNEQFF
>.|TRBJ2-1|TRBD2|13|TRBV20-1
TGCAGTCCCCGGAGAGCGGGAAACAATGAGCAGTTCTTC
CSPRRAGNNEQFF
>few|TRBJ1-2|.|14|TRBV12-3/TRBV12-4
TGTGCCAGCAGCCTTCGTGAGACTTTATATGGCTACACCTTC
CASSLRETLYGYTF